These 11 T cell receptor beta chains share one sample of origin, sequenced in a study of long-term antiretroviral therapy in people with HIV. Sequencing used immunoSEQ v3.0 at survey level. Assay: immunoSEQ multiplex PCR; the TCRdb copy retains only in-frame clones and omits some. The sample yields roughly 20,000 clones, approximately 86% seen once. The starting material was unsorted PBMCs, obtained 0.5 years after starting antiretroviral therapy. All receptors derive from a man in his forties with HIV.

As DNA, the CDR3 is TGTGCCAGCAGCTTGGGCCATAACTCCTACAATGAGCAGTTCTTC. Encoded protein: CASSLGHNSYNEQFF. The chain is built from TRBV5-6 and TRBJ2-1; the D is unclear. The CDR3 covers 15 residues. Per germline, CDR1 SGHDT and CDR2 YYEEEE. V lost 0 bases, J lost 0 bases, and 7 bases lay in between. The full variable domain, completed using reference TRBV5-6 and TRBJ2-1, is DAGVTQSPTHLIKTRGQQVTLRCSPKSGHDTVSWYQQALGQGPQFIFQYYEEEERQRGNFPDRFSGHQFPNYSSELNVNALLLGDSALYLCASSLGHNSYNEQFFGPGTRLTVL.

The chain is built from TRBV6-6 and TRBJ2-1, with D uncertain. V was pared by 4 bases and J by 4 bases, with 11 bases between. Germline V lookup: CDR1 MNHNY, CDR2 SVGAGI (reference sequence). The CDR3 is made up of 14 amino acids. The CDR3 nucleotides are TGTGCCAGCAGTTCCCGGACGAAGTACAATGAGCAGTTCTTC. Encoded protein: CASSSRTKYNEQFF.

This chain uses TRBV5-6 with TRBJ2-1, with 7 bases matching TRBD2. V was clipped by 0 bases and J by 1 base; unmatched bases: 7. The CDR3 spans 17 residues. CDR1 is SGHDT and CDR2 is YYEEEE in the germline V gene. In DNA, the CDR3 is TGTGCCAGCAGCTTGGAAGGTTTCGGGAGGTCCTACAATGAGCAGTTCTTC. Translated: CASSLEGFGRSYNEQFF.

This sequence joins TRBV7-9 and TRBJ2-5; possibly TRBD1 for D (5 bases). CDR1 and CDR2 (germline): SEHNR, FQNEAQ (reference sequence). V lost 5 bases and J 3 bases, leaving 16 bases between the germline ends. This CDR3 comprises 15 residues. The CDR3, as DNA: TGTGCCAGCAGCATCCAGGGCCCCGTTAAAGAGACCCAGTACTTC. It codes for CASSIQGPVKETQYF.

The CDR3 sequence: CASSERDSNTGELFF. CDR3 sequence (DNA): TGTGCCAGCAGTGAAAGGGACAGTAACACCGGGGAGCTGTTTTTT. The V and J genes are TRBV6-1 and TRBJ2-2, with 7 bases fitting TRBD1. The germline gives CDR1 MNHNS, CDR2 SASEGT. This CDR3 is built from 15 residues. The V and J ends lost 2 bases and 2 bases, in that order; junction bases with no gene match: 2.

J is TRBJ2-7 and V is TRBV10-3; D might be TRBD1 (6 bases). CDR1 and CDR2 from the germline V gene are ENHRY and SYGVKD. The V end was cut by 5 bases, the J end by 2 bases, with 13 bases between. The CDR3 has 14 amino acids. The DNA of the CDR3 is TGTGCCATCAGTCAGGGGTGGGGGACCTACGAGCAGTACTTC. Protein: CAISQGWGTYEQYF.

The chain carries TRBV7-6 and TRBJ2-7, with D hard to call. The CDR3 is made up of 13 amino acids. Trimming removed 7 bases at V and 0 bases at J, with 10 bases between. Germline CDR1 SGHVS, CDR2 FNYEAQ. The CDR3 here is CASTNPSSYEQYF. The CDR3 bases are TGTGCCAGCACCAACCCCAGCTCCTACGAGCAGTACTTC.

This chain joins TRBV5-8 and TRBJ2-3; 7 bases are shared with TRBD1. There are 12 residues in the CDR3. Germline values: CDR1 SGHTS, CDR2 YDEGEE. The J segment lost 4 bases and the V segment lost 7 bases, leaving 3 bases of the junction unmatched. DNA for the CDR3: TGTGCCAGCCGGGACAGCCCAGATACGCAGTATTTT. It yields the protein CASRDSPDTQYF.

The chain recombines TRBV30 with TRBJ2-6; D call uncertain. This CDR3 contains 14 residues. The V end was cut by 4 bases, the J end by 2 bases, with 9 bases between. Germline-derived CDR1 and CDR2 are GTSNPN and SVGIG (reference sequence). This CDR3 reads CAWIKGPGANVLTF. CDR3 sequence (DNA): TGTGCCTGGATAAAGGGTCCTGGGGCCAACGTCCTGACTTTC. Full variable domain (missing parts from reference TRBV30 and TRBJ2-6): SQTIHQWPATLVQPVGSPLSLECTVEGTSNPNLYWYRQAAGRGLQLLFYSVGIGQISSEVPQNLSASRPQDRQFILSSKKLLLSDSGFYLCAWIKGPGANVLTFGAGSRLTVL.

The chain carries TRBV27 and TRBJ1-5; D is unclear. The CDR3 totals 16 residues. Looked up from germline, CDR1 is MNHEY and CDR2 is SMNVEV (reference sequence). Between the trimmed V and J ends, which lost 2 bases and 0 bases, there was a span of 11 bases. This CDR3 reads CASSLRGEISNQPQHF. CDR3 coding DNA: TGTGCCAGCAGTTTACGTGGGGAGATTAGCAATCAGCCCCAGCATTTT.

The CDR3 here is CAPSYEQYF. The CDR3 DNA reads as TGTGCCCCTTCCTACGAGCAGTACTTC. The chain is built from TRBV19 and TRBJ2-7; no firm D call. The CDR3 has 9 residues. CDR1 LNHDA and CDR2 SQIVND come from the germline V gene (reference sequence). The V end was cut by 11 bases, the J end by 1 base, with 3 bases between.